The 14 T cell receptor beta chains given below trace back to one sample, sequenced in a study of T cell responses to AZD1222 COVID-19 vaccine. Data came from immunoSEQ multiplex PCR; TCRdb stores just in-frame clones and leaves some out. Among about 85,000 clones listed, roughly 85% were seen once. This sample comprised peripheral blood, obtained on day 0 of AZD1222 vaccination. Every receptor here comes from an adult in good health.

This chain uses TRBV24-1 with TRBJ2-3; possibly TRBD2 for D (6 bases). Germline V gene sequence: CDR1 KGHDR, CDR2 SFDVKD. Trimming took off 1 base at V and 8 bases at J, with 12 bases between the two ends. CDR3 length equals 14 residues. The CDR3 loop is CATSDFRGWGTQYF. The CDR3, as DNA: TGTGCCACCAGTGATTTCCGGGGGTGGGGTACGCAGTATTTT.

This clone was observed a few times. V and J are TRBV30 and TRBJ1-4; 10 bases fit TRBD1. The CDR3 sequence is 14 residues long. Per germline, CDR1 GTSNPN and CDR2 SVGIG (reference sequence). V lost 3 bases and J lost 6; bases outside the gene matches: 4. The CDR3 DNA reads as TGTGCCTGGAGAGCCGGGACAGGGGATGAAAAACTGTTTTTT. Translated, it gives CAWRAGTGDEKLFF.

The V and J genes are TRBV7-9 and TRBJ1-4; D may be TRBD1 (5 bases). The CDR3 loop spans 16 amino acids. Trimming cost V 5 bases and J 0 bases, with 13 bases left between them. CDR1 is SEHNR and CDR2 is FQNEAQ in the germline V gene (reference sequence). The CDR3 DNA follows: TGTGCCAGCAGCCCGGGACTTCGTCCAACTAATGAAAAACTGTTTTTT. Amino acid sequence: CASSPGLRPTNEKLFF.

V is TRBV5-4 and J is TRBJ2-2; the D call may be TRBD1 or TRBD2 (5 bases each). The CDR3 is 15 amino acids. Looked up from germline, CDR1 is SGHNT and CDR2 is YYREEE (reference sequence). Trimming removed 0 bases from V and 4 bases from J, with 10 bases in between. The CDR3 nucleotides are TGTGCCAGCAGCTTGGGGGGGATAGGCACCGGGGAGCTGTTTTTT. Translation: CASSLGGIGTGELFF.

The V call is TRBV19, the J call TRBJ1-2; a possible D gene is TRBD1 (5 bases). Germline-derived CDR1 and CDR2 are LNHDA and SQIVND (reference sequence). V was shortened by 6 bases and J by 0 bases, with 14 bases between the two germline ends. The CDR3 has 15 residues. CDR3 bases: TGTGCCAGTAGACCCGACAGTTCCGCTAACTATGGCTACACCTTC. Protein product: CASRPDSSANYGYTF.

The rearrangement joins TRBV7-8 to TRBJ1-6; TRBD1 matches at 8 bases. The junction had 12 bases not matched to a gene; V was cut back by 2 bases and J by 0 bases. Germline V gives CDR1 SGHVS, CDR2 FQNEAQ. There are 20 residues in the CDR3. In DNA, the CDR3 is TGTGCCAGCAGCTTACAGGCGGGACAGGCGGGTTCCTCCTATAATTCACCCCTCCACTTT. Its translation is CASSLQAGQAGSSYNSPLHF.

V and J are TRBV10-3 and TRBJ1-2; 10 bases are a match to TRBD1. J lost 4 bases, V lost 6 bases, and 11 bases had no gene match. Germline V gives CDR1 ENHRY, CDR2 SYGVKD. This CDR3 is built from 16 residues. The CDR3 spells CAIRDLTGGKSYGYTF. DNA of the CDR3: TGTGCCATCAGGGACTTGACAGGGGGCAAGAGCTATGGCTACACCTTC.

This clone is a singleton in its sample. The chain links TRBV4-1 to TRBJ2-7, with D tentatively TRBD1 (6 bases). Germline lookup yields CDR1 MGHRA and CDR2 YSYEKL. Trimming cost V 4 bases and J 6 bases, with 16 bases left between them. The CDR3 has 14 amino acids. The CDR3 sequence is CASSPPGTRGEQYF. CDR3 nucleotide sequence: TGCGCCAGCAGCCCACCCGGGACAAGGGGCGAGCAGTACTTC.

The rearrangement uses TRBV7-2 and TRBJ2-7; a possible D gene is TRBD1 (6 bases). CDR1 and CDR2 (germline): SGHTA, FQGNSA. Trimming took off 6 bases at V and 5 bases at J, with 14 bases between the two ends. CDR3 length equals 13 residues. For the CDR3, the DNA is TGTGCCAGCAGTTCACAGGCAGGGGACGAGCAGTACTTC. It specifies CASSSQAGDEQYF.

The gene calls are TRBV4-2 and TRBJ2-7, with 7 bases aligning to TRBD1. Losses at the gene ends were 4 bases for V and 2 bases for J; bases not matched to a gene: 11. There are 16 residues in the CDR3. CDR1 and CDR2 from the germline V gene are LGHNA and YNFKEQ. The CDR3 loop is CASSLSSTGITYEQYF. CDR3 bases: TGTGCCAGCAGCCTCTCCTCGACAGGGATTACCTACGAGCAGTACTTC.

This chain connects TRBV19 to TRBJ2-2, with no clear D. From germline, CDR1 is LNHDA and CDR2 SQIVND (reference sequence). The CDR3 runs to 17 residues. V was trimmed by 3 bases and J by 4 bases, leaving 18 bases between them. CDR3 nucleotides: TGTGCCAGTAGTATCAGGTTCGAAGGGTATCCCACCGGGGAGCTGTTTTTT. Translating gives CASSIRFEGYPTGELFF.

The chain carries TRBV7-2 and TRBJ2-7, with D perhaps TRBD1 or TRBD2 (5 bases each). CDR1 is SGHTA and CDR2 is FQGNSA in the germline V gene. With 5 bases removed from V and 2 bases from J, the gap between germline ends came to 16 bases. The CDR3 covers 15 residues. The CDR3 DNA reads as TGTGCCAGCAGCACGCTACCGGGACGGACCTACGAGCAGTACTTC. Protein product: CASSTLPGRTYEQYF.

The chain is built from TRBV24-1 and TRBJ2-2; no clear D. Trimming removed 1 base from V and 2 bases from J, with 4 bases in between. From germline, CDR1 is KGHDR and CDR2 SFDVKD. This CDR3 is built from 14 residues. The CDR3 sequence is CATSDLRNTGELFF. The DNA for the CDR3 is TGTGCCACCAGTGATTTACGAAACACCGGGGAGCTGTTTTTT.

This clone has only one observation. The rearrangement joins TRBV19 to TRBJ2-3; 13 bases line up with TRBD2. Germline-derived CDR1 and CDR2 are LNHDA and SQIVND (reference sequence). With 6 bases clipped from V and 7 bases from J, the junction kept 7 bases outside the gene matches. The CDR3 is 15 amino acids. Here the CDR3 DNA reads TGTGCCAGTAGCTGGACTAGCGGGGGCCCGAATACGCAGTATTTT. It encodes CASSWTSGGPNTQYF. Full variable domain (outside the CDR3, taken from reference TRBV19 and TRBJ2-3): DGGITQSPKYLFRKEGQNVTLSCEQNLNHDAMYWYRQDPGQGLRLIYYSQIVNDFQKGDIAEGYSVSREKKESFPLTVTSAQKNPTAFYLCASSWTSGGPNTQYFGPGTRLTVL.